Reported below is one TCR beta chain. The data were taken from a study of shared clonotypes between healthy human individuals. Trimming shortened V by 5 bases and J by 7 bases, and 23 bases separated the two germline ends. The CDR3 spans 15 residues. Germline-derived CDR1 and CDR2 are SQVTM and ANQGSEA. Here immunoSEQ multiplex PCR was the method, and the copy in TCRdb shows in-frame clones only, minus some. The sample shows 850,000 to 1,200,000 clones, under 80% of them seen only once. The V and J genes are TRBV29-1 and TRBJ1-2; possible D gene TRBD1, 5 bases. What was sequenced was memory CD4+ T cells sorted from blood. As to subset: CD45RA-negative fraction. The source is a man younger than 35 in good health. This CDR3 is CSVPGPEYGISGYTF. Written as DNA, the CDR3 is TGCAGCGTTCCAGGGCCGGAGTATGGTATAAGTGGCTACACCTTC.